These 21 T cell receptor beta chains came from one sample sequenced in a study of T cell changes during pregnancy in multiple sclerosis. TCRdb keeps only in-frame clones here, not all; method: immunoSEQ multiplex PCR. The sample shows 65,000 to 75,000 clones, approximately 89% of them seen only once. The material was peripheral blood, obtained in the third trimester of pregnancy. The source of these receptors is a female donor in good health, enrolled as a control in a pregnancy study.

The chain recombines TRBV11-2 with TRBJ1-4; TRBD1 agrees at 7 bases. V lost 5 bases to trimming and J lost 7 bases; unmatched junction nucleotides: 4. The CDR3 consists of 13 residues. The germline gives CDR1 SGHAT, CDR2 FQNNGV. The CDR3 region is CASSEGQFEKLFF. In nucleotides, the CDR3 is TGTGCCAGCAGCGAGGGACAGTTTGAAAAACTGTTTTTT.

The V gene is TRBV18, the J gene TRBJ1-2; maybe TRBD1 (6 bases). This CDR3 has 14 amino acids. Germline V gene lookup returns CDR1 KGHSH and CDR2 LQKENI. V lost 3 bases and J lost 4, with 12 bases in between. CDR3 sequence reads: CASSPETGLYGYTF. Written as DNA, the CDR3 is TGTGCCAGCTCACCCGAAACAGGGCTCTATGGCTACACCTTC.

This chain links TRBV5-6 with TRBJ1-2, with D hard to call. The V end lost 1 base, the J end lost 7 bases, and 5 bases lay between the germline ends. The CDR3 covers 11 residues. CDR1 and CDR2 (germline): SGHDT, YYEEEE. CDR3 sequence: CASSLRSGYTF. CDR3 nucleotide sequence: TGTGCCAGCAGCTTGAGGAGTGGCTACACCTTC.

The chain is built from TRBV5-5 and TRBJ1-4; D unclear. Germline V CDR1 and CDR2: SGHKS, YYEKEE (reference sequence). V was trimmed by 2 bases and J by 4 bases, leaving 3 bases between them. The CDR3 is 12 amino acids. CDR3 loop: CASSFLNEKLFF. As DNA, the CDR3 is TGTGCCAGCAGCTTTCTTAATGAAAAACTGTTTTTT.

The CDR3 DNA reads TGTGCCAGCAGGGCGACAGGGTATCTTGGTGGCTACACCTTC. Amino acids: CASRATGYLGGYTF. The gene calls are TRBV2 and TRBJ1-2, with 7 bases aligning to TRBD1. J was trimmed by 7 bases and V by 6 bases; bases with no gene match: 11. The germline V gene encodes CDR1 SNHLY and CDR2 FYNNEI. The CDR3 spans 14 residues.

The genes are TRBV18 and TRBJ1-1; TRBD1 is a possible D gene (5 bases). The germline CDR1 and CDR2 sequences are KGHSH and LQKENI. V was shortened by 1 base and J by 6 bases, with 21 bases between the two germline ends. The CDR3 consists of 17 residues. CDR3 amino acids: CASSPQSALGVVAEAFF. The CDR3 nucleotides read TGTGCCAGCTCACCACAATCCGCTCTAGGGGTCGTAGCTGAAGCTTTCTTT. The whole variable domain, filled in from reference TRBV18 and TRBJ1-1, reads NAGVMQNPRHLVRRRGQEARLRCSPMKGHSHVYWYRQLPEEGLKFMVYLQKENIIDESGMPKERFSAEFPKEGPSILRIQQVVRGDSAAYFCASSPQSALGVVAEAFFGQGTRLTVV.

The rearrangement joins TRBV5-1 to TRBJ1-2; D may be TRBD1 (5 bases). There are 14 residues in the CDR3. Germline CDR1 and CDR2: SGHRS and YFSETQ. The ends were cut back, 4 bases at V and 8 bases at J, with 18 bases in the middle. Here the CDR3 reads CASSAGRETGGYTF. The CDR3 bases are TGCGCCAGCAGCGCGGGACGAGAAACTGGGGGCTACACCTTC.

V and J are TRBV13 and TRBJ2-1; a weak D match, TRBD1 (5 bases). The CDR3 is 13 amino acids. Between the trimmed V and J ends, which lost 3 bases and 7 bases, there was a span of 10 bases. Germline CDR1 is PRHDT and CDR2 is FYEKMQ (reference sequence). This CDR3 is CASSLQGWNEQFF. The CDR3 DNA reads TGTGCCAGCAGCTTGCAGGGTTGGAATGAGCAGTTCTTC.

V gene TRBV30 combines with J gene TRBJ1-3; D is unresolved. CDR1 and CDR2 (germline): GTSNPN, SVGIG (reference sequence). The CDR3 totals 13 residues. Trimming pared 4 bases from V and 1 base from J, leaving 8 bases between. The CDR3 reads CAWTLTSGNTIYF. The CDR3 bases are TGTGCCTGGACCCTGACATCTGGAAACACCATATATTTT.

This clone has just one count. The V gene is TRBV9, the J gene TRBJ1-2; D is uncertain. The CDR3 contains 13 residues. V dropped 7 bases and J dropped 5 bases, with 15 bases sitting between them. The germline V gene encodes CDR1 SGDLS and CDR2 YYNGEE. CDR3 region: CASGYSILYGYTF. In DNA form, the CDR3 reads TGTGCCAGCGGTTACAGTATATTATATGGCTACACCTTC.

This clone was seen once. The chain links TRBV7-2 to TRBJ2-6; the match to TRBD1 covers 9 bases. V gave up 8 bases and J gave up 0 bases; unmatched junction bases: 11. The CDR3 sequence is 18 residues long. The germline gives CDR1 SGHTA, CDR2 FQGNSA. CDR3 sequence: CASSLQGQGASGANVLTF. The CDR3 DNA sequence: TGTGCCAGCTCCCTCCAGGGACAGGGCGCCTCTGGGGCCAACGTCCTGACTTTC.

The chain joins TRBV29-1 to TRBJ2-1, with 10 bases matching TRBD2. V lost 4 bases, J lost 6 bases, and 6 bases stayed unmatched. Germline V CDR1 and CDR2: SQVTM, ANQGSEA. The CDR3 runs 14 residues. CDR3 amino acids: CSVASGGAVNEQFF. The CDR3 DNA is TGCAGCGTTGCGAGCGGGGGGGCAGTCAATGAGCAGTTCTTC.

The chain carries TRBV7-9 and TRBJ1-4; D is unresolved. The CDR3 spans 15 residues. Germline V CDR1 and CDR2: SEHNR, FQNEAQ (reference sequence). Trimming cost V 6 bases and J 7 bases, with 18 bases left between them. CDR3 residues: CASRQMGIVIEKLFF. As DNA, the CDR3 is TGTGCCAGCAGGCAAATGGGCATAGTAATTGAAAAACTGTTTTTT.

This clone came up a few times. This chain connects TRBV7-9 to TRBJ1-1; D is possibly TRBD1 (5 bases). V shed 1 base and J shed 4 bases, with 10 bases lying between them. CDR1 is SEHNR, CDR2 FQNEAQ, per germline (reference sequence). The CDR3 runs to 14 residues. This chain's CDR3 is CASSLEGRVTEAFF. In DNA form, the CDR3 reads TGTGCCAGCAGCTTAGAGGGGCGAGTCACTGAAGCTTTCTTT.

The rearrangement uses TRBV6-5 and TRBJ2-2; D is uncertain. The germline gives CDR1 MNHEY, CDR2 SVGAGI. This CDR3 is built from 15 residues. V lost 2 bases and J lost 1, with 8 bases in between. The CDR3 DNA sequence: TGTGCCAGCAGTTACGGGCAGGAGAACACCGGGGAGCTGTTTTTT. This codes for CASSYGQENTGELFF.

The V and J genes are TRBV6-5 and TRBJ2-2; D gene uncertain. V was cut by 7 bases and J by 1 base, with 7 bases left in between. Germline V CDR1 and CDR2: MNHEY, SVGAGI. This CDR3 comprises 13 residues. CDR3 sequence reads: CASISGNTGELFF. The CDR3 DNA reads TGTGCCAGCATCTCAGGGAACACCGGGGAGCTGTTTTTT.

This clone appeared once. V usage is TRBV7-2 and J usage is TRBJ2-7; D gene unclear. The germline V gene has CDR1 SGHTA and CDR2 FQGNSA. V dropped 5 bases and J dropped 1 base, with 3 bases sitting between them. This CDR3 contains 11 residues. The CDR3 is CASSLSYEQYF. The CDR3 nucleotides are TGTGCCAGCAGCCTTTCCTACGAGCAGTACTTC.

The chain uses TRBV25-1 and TRBJ2-1; 8 nucleotides agree with TRBD2. V dropped 3 bases and J dropped 7; count of bases not matched to a gene: 8. This CDR3 has 15 residues. Germline V gene data show CDR1 as MGHDK and CDR2 as SYGVNS. Here the CDR3 DNA reads TGTGCCAGCAGTGATGGGAGCGGGGGTCGAAATGAGCAGTTCTTC. This codes for CASSDGSGGRNEQFF. The complete variable domain, with remaining parts taken from reference TRBV25-1 and TRBJ2-1, reads EADIYQTPRYLVIGTGKKITLECSQTMGHDKMYWYQQDPGMELHLIHYSYGVNSTEKGDLSSESTVSRIRTEHFPLTLESARPSHTSQYLCASSDGSGGRNEQFFGPGTRLTVL.

The chain has TRBV7-8 and TRBJ2-1; D may be TRBD1 (5 bases). The V end was cut by 2 bases, the J end by 5 bases, with 10 bases between. The CDR3 consists of 14 residues. Germline CDR1 is SGHVS and CDR2 is FQNEAQ. The CDR3 protein is CASSLSLTDNEQFF. CDR3 DNA: TGTGCCAGCAGCTTATCCCTGACAGACAATGAGCAGTTCTTC.

In this sample, this clone turned up once. The rearrangement links TRBV27 to TRBJ1-2; the match to TRBD1 covers 8 bases. CDR1 and CDR2 (germline): MNHEY, SMNVEV (reference sequence). Trimming at V came to 4 bases and at J to 5 bases, leaving 18 bases not matched to a gene. This CDR3 region has 18 residues. The CDR3 protein is CASSSIRHGQGKGYGYTF. The CDR3, as DNA: TGTGCCAGCAGTTCCATCAGACACGGACAGGGCAAGGGGTATGGCTACACCTTC.

This clone turned up a few times. The rearrangement uses TRBV9 and TRBJ1-1, with D tentatively TRBD1 (5 bases). Germline V CDR1 and CDR2: SGDLS, YYNGEE. The CDR3 has 14 amino acids. Deletions cut 1 base from V and 1 base from J, with 8 bases between. Here the CDR3 reads CASSVLGGNTEAFF. The CDR3, as DNA: TGTGCCAGCAGCGTACTGGGGGGGAACACTGAAGCTTTCTTT.